This entry is about one T cell receptor beta chain. This record belongs to a study of beta chain features in type 1 diabetes. In all sorted populations, purity surpassed 98%. Germline V CDR1 and CDR2: SEHNR, FQNEAQ (reference sequence). Trimming took off 5 bases at V and 6 bases at J, with 23 bases between the two ends. The CDR3 runs 17 residues. Expressed TCRB transcripts were sequenced after all isolated RNA was converted to cDNA. Only in-frame clones appear in the TCRdb table, and some are missing; sequencing was by immunoSEQ multiplex PCR. The data contain roughly 610,000 clones, 15% to 19% of them singletons.

The chain links TRBV7-9 to TRBJ2-1; D is possibly TRBD1 (6 bases). This TCR derives from a man between 18 and 35 years old in good health. Sequenced: naive CD4+ T cells from blood. CDR3 coding DNA: TGTGCCAGCAGCCCACTTAATTCAGGGGCTGGGCTCAATGAGCAGTTCTTC. Translation gives CASSPLNSGAGLNEQFF.